This TCR beta chain was recovered during a study of glioma-infiltrating T cells. Trimming removed 5 bases at V and 8 bases at J, with 18 bases between. The CDR3 contains 15 residues. The V gene's germline CDR1 is SNHLY and CDR2 FYNNEI. TCR alpha and beta CDR3 regions were amplified from RNA using iRepertoire nested multiplex PCR. TCRdb analysed the multiplex PCR reads with MiXCR anew, one entry per CDR3 protein. The table records 90,000 to 100,000 distinct CDR3 sequences, 35% to 45% of them present only once. This clonotype has a count of ten or more. The sequence was collected from a human donor with low-grade glioma or glioblastoma, undergoing nonglioma brain surgery, or in good health (not recorded which). Specimen: glioma tissue, nonneoplastic brain tissue, or PBMCs (not recorded which). The rearrangement uses TRBV2 and TRBJ2-2, with a tentative D call TRBD2 (6 bases). The DNA of the CDR3 is TGTGCCAGCAGTTTTGATTCCGGCGGGATGGGGGAGCTGTTTTTT. Its protein is CASSFDSGGMGELFF.